This is a list of T cell receptor beta chains from one sample in a study of Graves' ophthalmopathy and Graves' hyperthyroidism. TCRdb processed the multiplex PCR reads anew with MiXCR; each CDR3 protein has one entry. The data show roughly 1.1 million distinct CDR3 sequences, with about two fifths seen just once and approximately 12% held by the top ten. Sequencing used peripheral blood or thyroid tissue (not recorded which). These receptors all come from an adult man with Graves' hyperthyroidism. Both conserved end residues are part of each CDR3.

v_gene,j_gene,CDR3aa
TRBV19,TRBJ1-1,CASSLTGVRMNTEAFF
TRBV12-3/TRBV12-4,TRBJ1-4,CASSLGRTEKLFF
TRBV10-3,TRBJ1-2,CAVGTSGGYTF
TRBV29-1,TRBJ2-2,CSAAPGQGPTGELFF
TRBV19,TRBJ2-6,CASSISSGANVLTF
TRBV10-3,TRBJ1-5,CATAGEGAGQPQHF
TRBV29-1,TRBJ2-5,CSVEGAQETQYF
TRBV6-6,TRBJ2-5,CASSVGTSGGKETQYF
TRBV4-1,TRBJ2-7,CASSQDTAYEQYF
TRBV29-1,TRBJ2-7,CSVVSYSGGRREQYF
TRBV11-2,TRBJ2-7,CASSRYRGMTYEQYF
TRBV16,TRBJ1-1,CASSLVNKAFF
TRBV5-1,TRBJ2-5,CASSRSGTTKETQYF
TRBV7-9,TRBJ2-2,CASSQTGQGVNTGELFF
TRBV6-5,TRBJ2-6,CASMDLRGSGANVLTF
TRBV5-1,TRBJ2-6,CASSLGQVTVSGANVLTF
TRBV11-2,TRBJ1-6,CASSLAKTGGYNSPLHF
TRBV25-1,TRBJ2-7,CASSFGRTGGSYEQYF
TRBV7-4,TRBJ2-7,CASSLLARSYEQYF
TRBV20-1,TRBJ2-7,CSARRGDRVGVNEQYF
TRBV12-3/TRBV12-4,TRBJ1-5,CASSEGFNRGGNQPQHF
TRBV5-5,TRBJ2-5,CASTLGLAGGIRETQYF